A selection of T cell receptor beta chains follows, all from one sample in a study of blood T cell repertoires in COVID-19. TCRdb's table, derived via immunoSEQ multiplex PCR, lists solely in-frame clones and lacks some. The table has hundreds of thousands of clones, about 90% seen once. Sequenced input: peripheral blood. All receptors come from a man in his sixties with COVID-19, enrolled during active disease. The CDR3 runs from the conserved cysteine through the conserved F or W. The order of the fields is J gene, CDR3 length, V gene, CDR3 protein.

TRBJ1-3	15	TRBV4-1	CASSQSGTVGNTIYF
TRBJ2-3	17	TRBV11-2	CASSLILQGMGTDTQYF
TRBJ2-7	15	TRBV18	CASSPERGRTYEQYF
TRBJ2-3	19	TRBV19	CASSRSLYGGGSVPDTQYF
TRBJ1-1	13	TRBV5-1	CASSYRGPTEAFF
TRBJ2-7	13	TRBV3-1/TRBV3-2	CASSRRTGGRQYF
TRBJ2-7	18	TRBV7-9	CASSPTGGVRLSSYEQYF
TRBJ2-1	15	TRBV27	CASSLPGTGGYEQFF
TRBJ1-5	15	TRBV27	CASSFGGGSNQPQHF
TRBJ2-6	16	TRBV19	CASSAQGVSGANVLTF
TRBJ1-1	14	TRBV6-6	CASSYSQGGTEAFF
TRBJ1-2	16	TRBV1	CTSQIGILGGLYGYTF
TRBJ2-6	14	TRBV7-2	CASSSRTGPNVLTF
TRBJ2-1	14	TRBV18	CASSRQGAGDEQFF
TRBJ2-7	15	TRBV3-1/TRBV3-2	CASSLGLAGEVVQYF
TRBJ1-1	13	TRBV28	CASLERGRYEAFF
TRBJ1-2	15	TRBV28	CASSSGQGARYGYTF
TRBJ1-1	13	TRBV30	CAWSLNFRGEAFF
TRBJ1-5	15	TRBV6-2/TRBV6-3	CASSRPGGGNQPQHF
TRBJ1-2	20	TRBV6-4	CASSDSKVGGDRGRNYGYTF
TRBJ2-3	17	TRBV11-3	CASSLSHRGRSTDTQYF
TRBJ1-4	14	TRBV5-1	CASSLGGASEKLFF
TRBJ1-2	15	TRBV6-2/TRBV6-3	CASSSPTGNNYGYTF
TRBJ2-1	14	TRBV7-2	CASSMTRNGNEQFF
TRBJ2-3	17	TRBV10-3	CAIRTNHGGQVLDTQYF
TRBJ2-1	16	TRBV24-1	CATSDRQGRAYNEQFF
TRBJ2-5	19	TRBV11-2	CASSYELPVGTSRGETQYF
TRBJ1-5	15	TRBV4-1	CASSQLTGSNQPQHF
TRBJ2-3	14	TRBV24-1	CATSDLVPADTQYF
TRBJ1-3	15	TRBV18	CASSLSLSAGNTIYF
TRBJ1-2	14	TRBV7-2	CASSPRQGQDGYTF
TRBJ2-4	18	TRBV7-2	CASSPPGLAGWGKNIQYF
TRBJ1-5	15	TRBV11-3	CAQGETGDSNQPQHF
TRBJ2-7	15	TRBV3-1/TRBV3-2	CASSQMELRGHEQYF
TRBJ2-7	15	TRBV19	CASTRGTSGTYEQYF
TRBJ1-1	15	TRBV6-5	CASSKPGQQNTEAFF
TRBJ1-6	14	TRBV2	CVSTGSSYNSPLHF
TRBJ2-7	15	TRBV30	CAFTGTGRTSYEQYF
TRBJ1-2	15	TRBV6-5	CASSYGSSGAPGYTF
TRBJ2-7	15	TRBV4-1	CASSQRPTGTYEQYF
TRBJ2-1	15	TRBV3-1/TRBV3-2	CASSPGLAGANEQFF
TRBJ2-7	14	TRBV19	CASSEVGTGVEQYF
TRBJ2-1	16	TRBV9	CASSVGHSSSYNEQFF
TRBJ2-1	14	TRBV19	CASNGRLGNNEQFF
TRBJ2-7	13	TRBV11-2	CASSLGNYYEQYF
TRBJ2-1	18	TRBV7-9	CASSQPTESGQGINEQFF
TRBJ2-1	15	TRBV6-5	CASSRKVMGGNEQFF
TRBJ2-5	15	TRBV3-1/TRBV3-2	CASRKLAGGKETQYF
TRBJ1-4	15	TRBV2	CASSLQGISGEKLFF
TRBJ1-1	12	TRBV10-2	CASSAPEREAFF
TRBJ1-6	19	TRBV7-2	CASSSRDSAWSSYNSPLHF
TRBJ2-7	13	TRBV11-2	CASSLGQGHEQYF
TRBJ2-2	16	TRBV7-7	CASSSRLDGDTGELFF
TRBJ2-5	13	TRBV12-3/TRBV12-4	CASTTTNQETQYF
TRBJ2-2	14	TRBV28	CASSFRQDTGELFF
TRBJ2-1	15	TRBV12-5	CASGFLSGRANEQFF
TRBJ2-1	18	TRBV24-1	CATSDAVGTGGRSNEQFF
TRBJ1-6	12	TRBV12-5	CASGLADSPLHF
TRBJ2-2	11	TRBV29-1	CSVSHSGELFF